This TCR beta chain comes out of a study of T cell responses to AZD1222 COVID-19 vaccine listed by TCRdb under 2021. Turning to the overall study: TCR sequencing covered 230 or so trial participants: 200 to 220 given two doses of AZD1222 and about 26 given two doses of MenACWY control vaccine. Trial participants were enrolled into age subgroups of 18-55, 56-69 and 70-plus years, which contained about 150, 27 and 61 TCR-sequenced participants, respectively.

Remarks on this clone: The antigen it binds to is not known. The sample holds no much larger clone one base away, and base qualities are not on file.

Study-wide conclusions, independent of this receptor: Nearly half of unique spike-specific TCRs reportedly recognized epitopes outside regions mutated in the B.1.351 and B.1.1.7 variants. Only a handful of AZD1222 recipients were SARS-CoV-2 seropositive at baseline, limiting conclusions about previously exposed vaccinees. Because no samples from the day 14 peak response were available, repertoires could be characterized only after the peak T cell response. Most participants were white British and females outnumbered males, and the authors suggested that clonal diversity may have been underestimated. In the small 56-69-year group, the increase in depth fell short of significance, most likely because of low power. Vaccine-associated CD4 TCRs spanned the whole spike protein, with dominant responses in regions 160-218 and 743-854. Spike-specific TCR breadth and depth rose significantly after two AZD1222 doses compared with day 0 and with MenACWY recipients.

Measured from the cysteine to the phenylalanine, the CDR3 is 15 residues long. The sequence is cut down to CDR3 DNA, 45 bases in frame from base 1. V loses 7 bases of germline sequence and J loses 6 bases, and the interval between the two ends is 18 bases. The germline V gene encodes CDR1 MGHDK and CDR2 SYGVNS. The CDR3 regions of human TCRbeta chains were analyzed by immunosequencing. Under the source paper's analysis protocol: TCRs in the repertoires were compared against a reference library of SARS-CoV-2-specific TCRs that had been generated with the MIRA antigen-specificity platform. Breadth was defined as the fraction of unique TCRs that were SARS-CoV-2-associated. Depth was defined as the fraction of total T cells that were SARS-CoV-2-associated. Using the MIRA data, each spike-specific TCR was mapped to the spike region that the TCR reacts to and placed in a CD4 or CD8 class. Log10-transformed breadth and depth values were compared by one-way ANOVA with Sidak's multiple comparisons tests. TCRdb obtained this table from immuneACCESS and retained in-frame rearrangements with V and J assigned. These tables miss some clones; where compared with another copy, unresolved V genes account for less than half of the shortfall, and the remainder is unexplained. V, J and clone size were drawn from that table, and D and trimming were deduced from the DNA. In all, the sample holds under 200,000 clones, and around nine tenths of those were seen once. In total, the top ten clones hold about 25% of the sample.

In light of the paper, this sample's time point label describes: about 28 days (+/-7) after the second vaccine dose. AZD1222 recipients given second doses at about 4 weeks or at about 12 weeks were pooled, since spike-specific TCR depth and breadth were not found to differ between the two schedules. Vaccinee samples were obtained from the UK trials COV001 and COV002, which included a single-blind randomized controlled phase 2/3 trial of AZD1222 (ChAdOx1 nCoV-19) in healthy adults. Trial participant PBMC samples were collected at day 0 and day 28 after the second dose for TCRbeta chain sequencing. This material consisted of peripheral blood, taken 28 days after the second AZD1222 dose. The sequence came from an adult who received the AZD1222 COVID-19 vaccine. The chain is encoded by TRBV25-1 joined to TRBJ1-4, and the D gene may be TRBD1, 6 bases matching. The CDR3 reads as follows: CASTGFQGIDEKLFF. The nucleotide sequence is TGTGCCAGCACGGGATTTCAGGGGATTGATGAAAAACTGTTTTTT. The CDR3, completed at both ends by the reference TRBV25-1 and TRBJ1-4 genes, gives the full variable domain EADIYQTPRYLVIGTGKKITLECSQTMGHDKMYWYQQDPGMELHLIHYSYGVNSTEKGDLSSESTVSRIRTEHFPLTLESARPSHTSQYLCASTGFQGIDEKLFFGSGTQLSVL.